This entry features one T cell receptor (beta chain) sequence. Its antigen is not identified. Germline V gene lookup returns CDR1 ENHRY and CDR2 SYGVKD. The V and J ends lost 8 bases and 6 bases, in that order; junction bases with no gene match: 12. The CDR3 is made up of 16 amino acids. The data stem from a study of T cells in Graves' hyperthyroidism and ophthalmopathy. Study in general: Peripheral blood collection took place at initial diagnosis, before any treatment. The study, taken as a whole, reports: Ophthalmopathy was distinguished from stable hyperthyroidism by 13 V-J signatures. Researchers found most expanded thyroid clonotypes above 0.001 in blood as well.

From RNA transcripts, TCR beta CDR3 regions were amplified. The study used the HTBI primer set for a first-round RT-PCR of the TCR CDR3. One entry per CDR3 protein results from TCRdb running MiXCR on the multiplex PCR reads. The sample includes fewer than 650,000 distinct CDR3 sequences, about 15% of them seen just once. Together with thyroid ultrasound, orbital computed tomography, serum thyroxine and TRAb, clinical symptoms were used for diagnoses. The source of this sequence is a woman in her forties with Graves' ophthalmopathy. This rearrangement joins TRBV10-3 to TRBJ2-7; 14 nucleotides align to TRBD2. Sequencing was done on a sample of blood. The CDR3 sequence: CAIGPGTSGRSAEQYF. The DNA of the CDR3 is TGTGCCATCGGACCCGGGACTAGCGGGAGAAGTGCCGAGCAGTACTTC.